These T cell receptor beta chains were read from a single sample in a study of blood T cell repertoires in COVID-19. Sequenced by immunoSEQ multiplex PCR; TCRdb stores in-frame clones only, minus some. The sample gives around 220,000 clones, roughly 87% of which show up once; 1.9% is in the top ten. Sequenced sample: peripheral blood. The receptors were gathered from a man in his forties or fifties with active or convalescent COVID-19. Both conserved end residues are part of each CDR3. A D gene is named only where the DNA matches it firmly. Part of the rows lack a size; the others show once, few, many or a class for expanded clones.

CDR3aa | CDR3nt | d_gene | j_gene | v_gene | abundance
CASKMGGSYNSPLHF | TGTGCCAGCAAAATGGGGGGCTCCTATAATTCACCCCTCCACTTT | NA | TRBJ1-6 | TRBV28 | NA
CASSSISTDYEQYF | TGCGCCAGCAGCTCCATATCGACAGACTACGAGCAGTACTTC | NA | TRBJ2-7 | TRBV5-1 | NA
CASSLGSGRPKEYF | TGTGCCAGCAGCTTGGGTAGCGGGAGGCCTAAGGAGTACTTC | TRBD2 | TRBJ2-7 | TRBV7-9 | NA
CASSSHVLGTDENTEAFF | TGCGCCAGCAGCTCGCATGTGCTTGGGACAGATGAAAACACTGAAGCTTTCTTT | TRBD1 | TRBJ1-1 | TRBV5-1 | NA
CASSIPGGEKLFF | TGTGCCAGCAGCATCCCGGGGGGTGAAAAACTGTTTTTT | NA | TRBJ1-4 | TRBV5-5 | NA
CSASKPGLAGGISSYNEQFF | TGCAGTGCCAGTAAACCGGGACTAGCGGGGGGGATAAGCTCCTACAATGAGCAGTTCTTC | TRBD2 | TRBJ2-1 | TRBV20-1 | once
CASRGDSAYQPQHF | TGTGCCAGCAGGGGGGACTCAGCCTATCAGCCCCAGCATTTT | NA | TRBJ1-5 | TRBV2 | few
CASSSLGQGILDLAKNIQYF | TGTGCCAGCAGTTCCCTCGGACAGGGGATTTTAGATTTAGCCAAAAACATTCAGTACTTC | TRBD1 | TRBJ2-4 | TRBV27 | NA
CASSTTGDVAYNSPLHF | TGTGCCAGCAGCACCACAGGGGATGTCGCCTATAATTCACCCCTCCACTTT | TRBD1 | TRBJ1-6 | TRBV9 | NA
CASSLYLADTGELFF | TGTGCCAGCAGCTTATACCTAGCCGACACCGGGGAGCTGTTTTTT | NA | TRBJ2-2 | TRBV7-9 | NA
CASSQALGHSVNTIYF | TGTGCCAGCAGCCAAGCCCTGGGACACTCGGTAAACACCATATATTTT | NA | TRBJ1-3 | TRBV14 | few
CASSLLQGTHEQYF | TGTGCCAGCAGCTTACTGCAGGGGACCCACGAGCAGTACTTC | NA | TRBJ2-7 | TRBV11-2 | once
CASSSHDRVSRNEQFF | TGTGCCAGTAGTTCGCATGACAGGGTCTCACGAAATGAGCAGTTCTTC | TRBD1 | TRBJ2-1 | TRBV19 | NA
CASSPQTGEVTEAFF | TGTGCCAGCTCACCACAGACAGGGGAGGTAACTGAAGCTTTCTTT | TRBD1 | TRBJ1-1 | TRBV18 | NA
CSVEKGVAEAFF | TGCAGCGTTGAAAAAGGGGTTGCTGAAGCTTTCTTT | NA | TRBJ1-1 | TRBV29-1 | NA
CATSGRTAGMREKLFF | TGTGCCACCAGCGGAAGGACAGCTGGCATGCGTGAAAAACTGTTTTTT | NA | TRBJ1-4 | TRBV15 | NA
CASSKWTGGDPHTGELFF | TGTGCCAGCAGCAAGTGGACAGGGGGCGATCCCCACACCGGGGAGCTGTTTTTT | TRBD1 | TRBJ2-2 | TRBV5-5 | NA
CASSYTGVSEAFF | TGTGCCAGCAGTTATACAGGGGTCTCTGAAGCTTTCTTT | TRBD1 | TRBJ1-1 | TRBV12-3/TRBV12-4 | NA